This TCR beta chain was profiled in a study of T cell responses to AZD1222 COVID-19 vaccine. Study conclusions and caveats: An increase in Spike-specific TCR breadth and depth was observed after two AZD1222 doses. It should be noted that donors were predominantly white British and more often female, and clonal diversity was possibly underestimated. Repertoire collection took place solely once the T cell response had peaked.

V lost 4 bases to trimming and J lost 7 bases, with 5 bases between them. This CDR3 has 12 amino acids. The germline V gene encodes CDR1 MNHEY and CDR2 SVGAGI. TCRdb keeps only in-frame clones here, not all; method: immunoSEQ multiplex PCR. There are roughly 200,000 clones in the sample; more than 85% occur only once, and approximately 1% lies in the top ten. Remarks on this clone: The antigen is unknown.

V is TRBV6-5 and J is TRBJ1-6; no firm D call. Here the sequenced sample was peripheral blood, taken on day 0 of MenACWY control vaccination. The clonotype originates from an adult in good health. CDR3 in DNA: TGTGCCAGCAGTTCAATCAATTCACCCCTCCACTTT. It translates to CASSSINSPLHF.